This T cell receptor beta chain derives from a study of cytomegalovirus exposure and HLA in healthy donors (dated by TCRdb to about 2017). For context, the study as a whole: An earlier analysis of approximately 550 of the donors reported 276 Gb of sequence data and 100 million to 140 million unique TCR beta sequences from about 200 million T cells. An early release that covered approximately 600 HLA-typed donors contained approximately 320 gigabases of sequencing data and 70 million to 100 million unique TCR sequences. Of the roughly 400 genotyped donors, over 65% fell in the genetic ancestry cluster associated with self-reported Caucasian donors. The study was designed to test whether signatures of past pathogen exposure could be identified by cataloging public T cell receptors. The study used immunosequencing to profile the T cell repertoires of under 700 subjects and linked those repertoires to cytomegalovirus serostatus. Besides the first cohort of approximately 710 subjects, a separate validation cohort made up of 120 different subjects was used. The study combined high-throughput TCR immunosequencing, statistical association of individual TCRs with disease status, and machine learning to predict cytomegalovirus infection status. A later analysis re-analyzed previously published TCR beta repertoires from 600 to 850 donors and added high-resolution HLA genotyping to study TCR occurrence patterns. Rather than using new phenotypic data, the later analysis identified candidate immune exposures from TCR beta sequences and from how often those sequences occurred across donors. To decide whether each TCR beta V gene segment behaved as functional or pseudogenic, an earlier analysis of some 540 of the donors relied on high-throughput TCR beta sequencing. Donor age, sex, ethnicity and CMV serostatus were compiled together with the repertoire data. A later genetic analysis took genome-wide SNP genotypes for about 55% of the roughly 700 donors and used that subset as a discovery cohort. All discovery cohort repertoires had been generated using a single sequencing platform. HLA typing included class I and class II loci at four-digit resolution. The number of typed donors differed by locus: roughly 629-640 for A, B, C, DRB1 and DQB1; some 540 for DQA1; 600 to 610 for DPA1; and around 470 for DPB1. Because of strong linkage in the cohort, 5 or 6 DR-DQ haplotypes were treated as single units for association and clustering. Across 398 genotyped donors of the cohort, an average of roughly 230,000 unique TCR beta nucleotide sequences per donor were sequenced, and 15% to 20% of those sequences were non-productive. Points the paper makes about the study in general: According to the authors, the approach could potentially be generalized to other disease states and immunological phenotypes. Some 15 rarely observed V segments, including chromosome 9 orphons, were excluded from the earlier analysis of several hundred of the donors because counts were too low. Linkage disequilibrium might explain the correlated functional status among segregating V segments, but an unknown experimental factor could not be excluded. The study gave a list of over 150 TCR beta chains associated with cytomegalovirus. Only TCR beta chains were sequenced in this cohort, and the absence of alpha or paired-chain data limited detectable features. A group of highly shared sequence variants was considered likely to be a technical artifact of the sequencing pipeline. A further reported finding was that TCR beta sequences accurately predicted the HLA-A and HLA-B alleles for most subjects in the first cohort. Across donors, most TCR sequences were observed very rarely, whereas some public TCRs were present in many individuals. A later analysis associated 15,000 or so TCR beta sequences with specific HLA alleles at a false discovery rate of 0.05. A later analysis found that most CMV-associated TCR beta chains appeared HLA-restricted, with HLA associations seemingly driven largely by CMV exposure. The classifier was reported to diagnose cytomegalovirus status with high specificity and sensitivity in both the original cohort and the validation cohort. HLA typing was unavailable for some donors at each locus, so association tests used only the typed subset. Sequencing depth was assumed to be roughly uniform across donors in the presence/absence analyses, though that assumption may not hold. CMV serostatus was the only immune exposure information available for the cohort. When HLA alleles, especially DR and DQ, strongly co-occurred, TCR associations were difficult to assign to individual alleles. Compared with the roughly 700-donor mean, donors in an Asian-associated ancestry cluster had fewer N-insertions in productive TCRs, according to a later genetic analysis. A few of the identified cytomegalovirus-associated TCR beta chains were confirmed in vitro to be specific for cytomegalovirus antigens. Several of the top co-occurrence clusters appeared to be linked to parvovirus B19, influenza, CMV and Epstein-Barr virus, according to a later analysis. In a later analysis, the rate of TCR association differed among HLA loci, with DRB1 alleles having the most associated TCRs and HLA-C alleles having the fewest. In an earlier analysis of a few hundred of the donors, most TCR beta V segments were observed in productive rearrangements about 87% or about 30% of the time, broadly matching IMGT annotations. In a later analysis, HLA-associated TCR beta chains showed more clonal expansion and lower generation probabilities than non-associated chains that were equally common. An association between a missense DCLRE1C variant and V-gene and J-gene trimming of TCR beta chains was found in a later genetic analysis and replicated in an independent cohort.

Libraries were made using the immunoSEQ multiplex PCR assay. For the multiplex PCR, a mixture combining 60 forward primers for TCR Vbeta segments and 13 reverse primers for TCR Jbeta segments was used. A multiplex PCR assay on genomic DNA amplified the CDR3 region of rearranged TCR beta genes. On the Illumina HiSeq System, the amplified TCR beta libraries were sequenced as 87-base-pair reads. The original pipeline was this. In a later analysis, roughly 80 million unique TCR beta chains were counted across the 500 to 700 repertoires, and about 9.9 million of these chains were shared by at least two donors. To remove PCR and sequencing errors, raw reads were error-corrected and collapsed into unique sequences using a nearest-neighbor algorithm that merged closely related sequences. Alignment of CDR3 sequences to IMGT reference sequences was used to assign V, D and J gene segments. For a sequence to be retained, a match of at least six nucleotides to both a V gene segment and a J gene segment was required. Rearrangements were classified as productive when the CDR3 lacked stop codons and remained in frame with V and J, and all other rearrangements were classified as non-productive. CDR3 was defined according to IMGT convention as the region running from the second conserved V-encoded cysteine to the conserved J-encoded phenylalanine. Sequences without an unambiguous match to a single V gene segment were excluded from the earlier analysis of a few hundred of the donors. An earlier analysis of fewer than 750 of the donors called V segments functional above 56.7% productive rearrangements and segregating when the between-donor standard deviation exceeded 5%. A statistical classification framework was built for diagnosing cytomegalovirus status from the catalog of TCR beta chain sequences. V and J gene assignment, in a later analysis, came from comparing TCR nucleotide sequences with IMGT/GENE-DB human TR gene sequences. In a later analysis, CDR3 sequences and most-parsimonious VDJ recombination scenarios were assigned using the TCRdist pipeline. In a later analysis, each TCR beta chain was defined by its CDR3 amino acid sequence together with its V-gene family, and reads without a unique V-gene family were excluded. In a later analysis, several hundred highly shared, low-generation-probability nucleotide sequences were removed to address suspected cross-contamination and a sequencing artifact. For each public chain, a later analysis derived a clonal expansion index from normalized ranks of inferred template counts within each repertoire. Generation probabilities in a later analysis came from a VDJ recombination model fitted to out-of-frame rearrangements, and those results were checked against IGoR. In a later analysis, TCR-TCR, TCR-HLA and TCR-CMV co-occurrence was scored with hypergeometric tests, and a repertoire-size bias correction was applied to TCR pairs. False discovery rates were estimated in a later analysis by permuting HLA or CMV assignments 20 times. In a later analysis, co-occurring TCRs were grouped with DBSCAN, and TCRdist sequence similarity was added when clustering was performed within HLA-allele-positive subsets. Repertoires with fewer than 30,000 or more than 120,000 public chains were left out of co-occurrence clustering, as were five repertoires with anomalous nucleotide sharing. What TCRdb holds here is the immuneACCESS table cut down to in-frame rearrangements. Part of the clones is not present; checked against another copy, under half of the missing clones reflect an unresolved V gene, and the others are unexplained. D and trimming come from the DNA, and the V and J calls and clone size come from that table. This sample has approximately 100,000 clones in its table, and around 69% of those were observed once. The biggest ten clones account for under 5% of the sample.

The cohort comprised hundreds of healthy bone marrow donors. Cohort members were all nominally healthy when sampled, although unrecorded immune exposures were likely present. The donor was CMV seronegative and was included in the group of around 320 seronegative cohort members. Every donor gave a peripheral blood sample, and the peripheral blood mononuclear cells from that sample were used for TCR beta sequencing. Genomic DNA extraction from the blood cell samples was performed with the Qiagen DNeasy Blood Extraction Kit. About this clone: Its antigen is currently not known. Base qualities are not recorded, but no much larger clone differs from it by a single base.

Sequencing used PBMCs. This clonotype originated in a man in his thirties or forties in good health and CMV-seronegative.

This receptor carries the CDR3 CASSLVERGGVQETQYF. The DNA sequence is given as TGTGCCAGCAGCTTAGTCGAGCGGGGGGGGGTCCAAGAGACCCAGTACTTC. The chain joins TRBV13 to TRBJ2-5, with TRBD2 identical over 10 junction bases. The CDR3 has 17 amino acids, counting the end cysteine and phenylalanine. This entry keeps only the CDR3 DNA: 51 bases, framed from base 1. V is trimmed back by 1 base and J by 1 base, and the junction contains 6 bases that no gene match accounts for. Looking up the germline V gene (reference sequence) yields CDR1 PRHDT and CDR2 FYEKMQ. Beyond the CDR3, the reference TRBV13 and TRBJ2-5 genes provide the residues; the full variable domain reads: AAGVIQSPRHLIKEKRETATLKCYPIPRHDTVYWYQQGPGQDPQFLISFYEKMQSDKGSIPDRFSAQQFSDYHSELNMSSLELGDSALYFCASSLVERGGVQETQYFGPGTRLLVL.